This T cell receptor (beta chain) stems from a study of PD-1 blockade in classical Hodgkin lymphoma. Study-level points and caveats: Initiation of nivolumab under 1 year after ASCT led to exclusion of patients. A significant rise in TCR diversity was seen by C4D1 for CD4+ cells but not for CD8+ cells. Baseline TCR diversity was reportedly lower in newly diagnosed patients than healthy donors.

Every patient was affected by relapse after autologous stem cell transplantation, while exposure to brentuximab vedotin was not uniform. The length of the CDR3 is 17 residues. In germline, CDR1 is SGDLS, CDR2 YYNGEE. Trimming took off 1 base at V and 0 bases at J, with 15 bases between the two ends. Data came from immunoSEQ multiplex PCR; TCRdb stores just in-frame clones and leaves some out. The table shows 150,000 or so clones, with under 85% occurring only once. As regards this clone: Its antigen remains unidentified.

The chain is built from TRBV9 and TRBJ2-3, with a tentative D call TRBD2 (5 bases). The clonotype originates from a human donor with classical Hodgkin lymphoma. The input for sequencing was peripheral blood mononuclear cells (PBMCs), taken before the second cycle of nivolumab. The DNA for the CDR3 is TGTGCCAGCAGCGTAACACCCCTCGGCGGGAGCACAGATACGCAGTATTTT. Translating gives CASSVTPLGGSTDTQYF.